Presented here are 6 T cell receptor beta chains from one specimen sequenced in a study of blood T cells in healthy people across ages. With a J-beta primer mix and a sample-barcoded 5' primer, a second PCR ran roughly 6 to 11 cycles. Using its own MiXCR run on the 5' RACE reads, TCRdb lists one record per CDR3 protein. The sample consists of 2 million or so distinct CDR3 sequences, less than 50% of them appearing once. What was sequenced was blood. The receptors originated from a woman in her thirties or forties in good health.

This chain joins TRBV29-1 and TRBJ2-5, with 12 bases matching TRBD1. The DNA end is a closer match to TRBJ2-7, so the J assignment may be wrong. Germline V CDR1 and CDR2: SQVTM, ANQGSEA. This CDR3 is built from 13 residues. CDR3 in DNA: TGCAGCGCCCGGGACAGGGGGCACCACGAGCAGTACTTC. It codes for CSARDRGHHEQYF.

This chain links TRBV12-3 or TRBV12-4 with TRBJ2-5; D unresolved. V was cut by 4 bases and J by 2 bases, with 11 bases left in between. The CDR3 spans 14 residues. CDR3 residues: CASSSPSGQETQYF. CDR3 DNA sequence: TGTGCCAGCAGTTCCCCCTCCGGACAAGAGACCCAGTACTTC.

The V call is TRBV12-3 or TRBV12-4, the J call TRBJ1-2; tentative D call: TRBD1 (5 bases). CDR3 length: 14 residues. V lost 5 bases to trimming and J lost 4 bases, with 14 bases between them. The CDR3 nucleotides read TGTGCCAGCAGTCCAACGGACAAGAGCTATGGCTACACCTTC. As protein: CASSPTDKSYGYTF.

CDR3 coding DNA: TGTGCCACCTCCATTCTTGCAGGGGGATACAATGAGCAGTTCTTC. Translation: CATSILAGGYNEQFF. This rearrangement joins TRBV15 to TRBJ2-1; 7 nucleotides line up with TRBD1. Germline values: CDR1 LNHNV, CDR2 YYDKDF (reference sequence). The CDR3 has 15 residues. The ends lost 8 bases at V and 4 bases at J; junction bases unmatched: 11.

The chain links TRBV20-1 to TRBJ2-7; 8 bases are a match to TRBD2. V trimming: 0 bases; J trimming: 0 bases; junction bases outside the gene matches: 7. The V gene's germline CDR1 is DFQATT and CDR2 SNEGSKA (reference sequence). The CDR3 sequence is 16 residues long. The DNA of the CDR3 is TGCAGTGCTAGAGATCGTAGCGGGGTCATCTCCTACGAGCAGTACTTC. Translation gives CSARDRSGVISYEQYF.

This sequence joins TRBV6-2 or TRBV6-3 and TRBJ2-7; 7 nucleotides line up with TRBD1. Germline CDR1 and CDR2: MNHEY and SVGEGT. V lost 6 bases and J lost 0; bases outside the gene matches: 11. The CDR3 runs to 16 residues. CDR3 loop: CASRPDRDRISYEQYF. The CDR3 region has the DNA TGTGCCAGCAGACCAGACCGGGACAGAATCTCCTACGAGCAGTACTTC.